This T cell receptor (beta chain) was identified in a study of shared clonotypes between healthy human individuals (dated by TCRdb to the early 2020s). As for the study more broadly: A couple of women and three men aged 18 to 49 years were included in the cohort. For each donor, three plates each were used for CD4 naive and CD4 memory, two plates were used for CD8 naive, and one plate was used for CD8 memory. The study deeply sequenced blood TCR repertoires of about 5 healthy adults to estimate repertoire size and the extent of clonotype sharing between individuals. Different laboratories and diverse techniques were used to prepare libraries and sequence TCR repertoires, to increase sequencing depth and limit assay-specific biases. Leukapheresis yielded between about 0.94 and 8.9 billion PBMCs per donor. Beyond this particular receptor, the publication reports: Naive subsets generally had larger estimated clonotype richness than memory subsets. Higher generation probabilities were observed for clonotypes shared by all four sorted-subset donors than for non-shared clonotypes. Incomplete sequencing was indicated by rarefaction of sorted-subset datasets, despite the large sequencing depth. Because the study included only a small number of donors, the genetic and exposure-history diversity represented was limited. Pairwise subsampling indicated that sequencing depth was expected to affect the degree of clonotype sharing among donors. Sharing across several donors was observed for roughly 5.4% of naive CD4, about 4% of naive CD8, 2% to 2.5% of memory CD4, and roughly 0.43% of memory CD8 clonotypes. Sampling was restricted to blood, and TCR repertoires in tissues likely differ from the TCR repertoires found in blood.

Healthy HIV-negative adults with no recently reported acute infections or vaccinations were included as donors. Every donor was a Caucasian adult living in Nashville, Tennessee, USA. CD4+ T cells were enriched through magnetic negative selection, after which naive cells were positively selected on CD45RA and the remaining negative fraction served as the memory subset. Blood was obtained by leukapheresis, after which PBMCs were separated by Ficoll-Histopaque density gradient centrifugation and cryopreserved in liquid nitrogen vapor phase. Purity and quantity of every magnetically sorted T cell population were checked by analytical flow cytometry. Each sorted fraction had its genomic DNA isolated and then quantified by UV absorbance on a Nanodrop 2000c. TCR CDR3 regions were amplified from genomic DNA by multiplex PCR using the deep immunoSEQ assay. Extracted genomic DNA from each cell subset was spread evenly across all wells of several immunoSEQ 96-well plates, with each plate serving as a replicate. Each replicate PCR for sorted subsets received around 200 ng genomic DNA, equal to tens of thousands of T cell genomes. The purified libraries were quantified using a Qubit 3.0 fluorometer, sized with a Bioanalyzer 2100, and then quantified again using the KAPA Library Quantification kit. A separate single-read 150-cycle Illumina NextSeq 550 flow cell was used to sequence each immunoSEQ 96-well plate. The paper's processing steps were these. The immunoSEQ output contained only junctional sequences without quality scores, so filtering could not match that applied to full-length reads. Sequences were annotated with PyIR, a Python wrapper for IgBLAST v1.9, using IMGT germline references to assign V/J genes and CDR3. Reads with weak V/J assignments (E-value above 1e-6), missing CDR3, stop codons, out-of-frame junctions, or ambiguous translated residues were removed. V3J clonotypes were defined by identical inferred V gene, J gene, and CDR3 amino acid sequence. The percentage overlap between two repertoires was calculated by dividing the number of shared unique clonotypes by the size of the smaller repertoire. Repertoire richness was assessed with RTK rarefaction, the Chao1 estimator, and Recon v2.1 estimates of unobserved clonotypes. Generation probabilities were computed with OLGA for all TCRbeta clonotypes obtained by the gDNA method from four donors. The source is immuneACCESS, and TCRdb retained only in-frame sequences with V and J called. Part of the clones is not carried over; for the studies checked, unresolved V genes explain less than half of this, and the remainder is unexplained. Clonal size and the V and J genes are those of that table, whereas D and trimming came from the DNA. The sample profile shows 650,000 to 800,000 clones; 72% of them were found once. Approximately 2% of the sample comes from the top ten.

As regards this clone: No cognate antigen has been identified for it. Base qualities are missing; no much larger clone stands one base away.

The germline V gene supplies CDR1 SGHDT and CDR2 YYEEEE. V is cut by 2 bases and J by 2 bases, and the space between the germline ends is 8 bases. The CDR3 numbers 14 residues from cysteine through phenylalanine. Of all the DNA, just the CDR3 is kept, 42 bases in frame from base 1. The TCR was taken from a woman in her 30s in good health. Sample: memory CD4+ T cells sorted from blood. Interpreted using the paper, the cell subset or site label stands for: CD45RA-negative fraction. The chain couples TRBV5-6 to TRBJ1-5, with no confidently assigned D gene. Here the CDR3 is given as CASSFRGGNQPQHF. The DNA is as follows: TGTGCCAGCAGCTTTCGGGGAGGCAATCAGCCCCAGCATTTT. The CDR3, completed at both ends by the reference TRBV5-6 and TRBJ1-5 genes, gives the full variable domain DAGVTQSPTHLIKTRGQQVTLRCSPKSGHDTVSWYQQALGQGPQFIFQYYEEEERQRGNFPDRFSGHQFPNYSSELNVNALLLGDSALYLCASSFRGGNQPQHFGDGTRLSIL.